These 28 T cell receptor beta chains came from one sample sequenced in a study of T cell responses to AZD1222 COVID-19 vaccine. This table comes from immunoSEQ multiplex PCR, and its TCRdb copy is limited to in-frame clones, with some not included. Here the sample spans 130,000 or so clones, roughly 86% being singletons. Sequenced material: peripheral blood, taken 28 days after the second AZD1222 dose. All receptors derive from an adult who received the AZD1222 COVID-19 vaccine.

This clone was counted a single time. The V and J genes are TRBV9 and TRBJ1-1; a weak D match, TRBD1 (6 bases). Trimming stripped 2 bases from V and 0 bases from J, with 11 bases between. The CDR3 covers 15 residues. CDR1 is SGDLS and CDR2 is YYNGEE in the germline V gene. CDR3: CASSVSGAMNTEAFF. CDR3 sequence (DNA): TGTGCCAGCAGCGTCTCGGGGGCGATGAACACTGAAGCTTTCTTT.

The chain recombines TRBV6-4 with TRBJ2-7, with TRBD2 matching over 7 bases. The CDR3 extends over 18 amino acids. V gave up 0 bases and J gave up 1 base; unmatched junction bases: 12. Germline values: CDR1 MRHNA, CDR2 SNTAGT. CDR3 sequence reads: CASSDSKGEAGISYEQYF. CDR3 nucleotides: TGTGCCAGCAGTGACTCGAAAGGCGAAGCGGGGATTTCCTACGAGCAGTACTTC.

This clone was seen just once. V and J are TRBV14 and TRBJ2-3; maybe TRBD1 (6 bases). The CDR3 is 15 residues long. The V end lost 3 bases, the J end lost 9 bases, and 19 bases lay between the germline ends. Germline V gene lookup returns CDR1 SGHDN and CDR2 FVKESK. CDR3: CASSHVISTGITQYF. The CDR3 DNA sequence: TGTGCCAGCAGCCACGTAATTTCGACAGGAATAACGCAGTATTTT.

The chain is built from TRBV30 and TRBJ1-2; weak D call: TRBD1 (5 bases). V was trimmed by 3 bases and J by 0 bases, leaving 11 bases between them. This CDR3 has 14 residues. The germline V gene encodes CDR1 GTSNPN and CDR2 SVGIG (reference sequence). The CDR3 coding sequence is TGTGCCTGGAGCGGGGCCCGAGCTAACTATGGCTACACCTTC. Protein sequence: CAWSGARANYGYTF.

V and J are TRBV19 and TRBJ1-1; TRBD1 is a possible D gene (5 bases). Trimming removed 6 bases from V and 7 bases from J, with 18 bases in between. Germline V gene sequence: CDR1 LNHDA, CDR2 SQIVND (reference sequence). The CDR3 extends over 14 amino acids. The CDR3 sequence is CASRTRTNQGEAFF. The CDR3 DNA sequence: TGTGCCAGTAGAACTCGGACGAACCAGGGTGAAGCTTTCTTT.

The chain is built from TRBV21-1 and TRBJ1-4; the table assigns TRBD1, which was not confirmed against the DNA. TRBV21-1 is given as a pseudogene. The CDR3 runs to 15 residues. DNA of the CDR3: TGTGCCAGCAGCAAATGTGGCAGGGTGGACGAAAAACTGTTTTTT. This translates into CASSKCGRVDEKLFF.

This clone turned up a few times. The chain recombines TRBV15 with TRBJ2-1, with 10 bases lining up with TRBD2. CDR3 length: 16 amino acids. After removal of 4 bases from V and 10 bases from J, the junction contained 13 bases not matched to a gene. Germline V gives CDR1 LNHNV, CDR2 YYDKDF (reference sequence). CDR3 DNA sequence: TGTGCCACCAGCATCTTCGCTAGCGGGGGTAGGGAGGAGCAGTTCTTC. This sequence encodes CATSIFASGGREEQFF.

V is TRBV5-1 and J is TRBJ1-3; D remains ambiguous. The CDR3 is 15 amino acids. Germline V lookup: CDR1 SGHRS, CDR2 YFSETQ. Trimming left V 4 bases short and J 0 bases short, with 11 bases between. In DNA form, the CDR3 reads TGCGCCAGCAGCGGAGAGAGTTACTCTGGAAACACCATATATTTT. This sequence encodes CASSGESYSGNTIYF.

This clone was counted once. V is TRBV5-4 and J is TRBJ2-3; possible D gene TRBD2, 6 bases. V lost 4 bases, J lost 0 bases, and 9 bases lay in between. The CDR3 is made up of 14 amino acids. Looked up from germline, CDR1 is SGHNT and CDR2 is YYREEE (reference sequence). CDR3 sequence reads: CASSVGTSTDTQYF. For the CDR3, the DNA is TGTGCCAGCAGCGTGGGGACTAGCACAGATACGCAGTATTTT.

This clone occurred once. The rearrangement links TRBV18 to TRBJ1-4; 10 nucleotides match TRBD1. The CDR3 length is 15 residues. The germline CDR1 and CDR2 sequences are KGHSH and LQKENI. The junction had 7 bases not matched to a gene; V was cut back by 5 bases and J by 7 bases. Here the CDR3 DNA reads TGTGCCAGCTCATCACTGGGACAGGGGAGTGAAAAACTGTTTTTT. Protein sequence: CASSSLGQGSEKLFF.

In this sample, this clone is medium-sized. The rearrangement joins TRBV6-1 to TRBJ2-7, with D possibly TRBD1 on 6 matching bases. V shed 1 base and J shed 6 bases, with 10 bases lying between them. The V gene's germline CDR1 is MNHNS and CDR2 SASEGT. The CDR3 has 13 residues. Here the CDR3 reads CASSEEVQGEQYF. The CDR3 region has the DNA TGTGCCAGCAGTGAAGAGGTACAGGGCGAGCAGTACTTC.

The chain uses TRBV7-9 and TRBJ2-1, with 9 positions matching TRBD2. The CDR3 covers 17 residues. V dropped 0 bases and J dropped 6; count of bases not matched to a gene: 9. Germline CDR1 and CDR2: SEHNR and FQNEAQ (reference sequence). The CDR3 DNA reads as TGTGCCAGCAGCTTAGCGGAGGGATGGCGGGGGGGCAATGAGCAGTTCTTC. The encoded protein is CASSLAEGWRGGNEQFF.

The CDR3 coding sequence is TGTGCCAGCAGTTATTCCTGGGGCTACGAGCAGTACTTC. Its translation is CASSYSWGYEQYF. The chain recombines TRBV6-2 or TRBV6-3 with TRBJ2-7, with no clear D. Trimming left V 3 bases short and J 3 bases short, with 9 bases between. CDR1 and CDR2 (germline): MNHEY, SVGEGT. The CDR3 contains 13 residues.

The V call is TRBV19, the J call TRBJ1-6, with D possibly being TRBD1 (6 bases). Deletions cut 7 bases from V and 9 bases from J, with 13 bases between. Germline lookup yields CDR1 LNHDA and CDR2 SQIVND (reference sequence). This CDR3 is 13 amino acids long. As DNA, the CDR3 is TGTGCCAGTACCACGATAGGGGGTTCACCCCTCCACTTT. Translating it yields CASTTIGGSPLHF. Full variable domain (missing parts from reference TRBV19 and TRBJ1-6): DGGITQSPKYLFRKEGQNVTLSCEQNLNHDAMYWYRQDPGQGLRLIYYSQIVNDFQKGDIAEGYSVSREKKESFPLTVTSAQKNPTAFYLCASTTIGGSPLHFGNGTRLTVT.

This clone has just a few counts. The chain links TRBV3-1 (or the pseudogene TRBV3-2) to TRBJ1-5, with D hard to call. V was clipped by 0 bases and J by 9 bases, with 15 bases between them. The length of the CDR3 is 15 residues. CDR1 LGHDT and CDR2 YNNKEL come from the germline V gene (reference sequence). The CDR3 nucleotides are TGTGCCAGCAGCCAAGATAAGCAAGGGCCGAGGCCCCAGCATTTT. Residues: CASSQDKQGPRPQHF.

This clone was recorded once. The chain links TRBV28 to TRBJ1-1, with D hard to call. Germline V lookup: CDR1 MDHEN, CDR2 SYDVKM. V was trimmed by 4 bases and J by 4 bases, leaving 13 bases between them. The CDR3 length is 14 residues. CDR3: CASSSPAKGTEAFF. The CDR3 DNA reads TGTGCCAGCAGTTCGCCCGCAAAGGGCACTGAAGCTTTCTTT.

The V and J genes are TRBV5-1 and TRBJ1-4; maybe TRBD1 (6 bases). Germline V CDR1 and CDR2: SGHRS, YFSETQ. The V and J ends lost 0 bases and 7 bases respectively, with 10 bases between them. CDR3 length equals 14 residues. The CDR3 region has the DNA TGCGCCAGCAGCTTGGGACAGGTCTTTGAAAAACTGTTTTTT. Translating it yields CASSLGQVFEKLFF.

CDR3 bases: TGTGCCAGCAATCTCGACAGGAACACTGAAGCTTTCTTT. Translating gives CASNLDRNTEAFF. The rearrangement uses TRBV2 and TRBJ1-1; possible D gene TRBD1, 5 bases. The germline V and J ends were trimmed by 7 bases and 1 base, with 10 bases remaining between them. The germline gives CDR1 SNHLY, CDR2 FYNNEI. The CDR3 is made up of 13 amino acids.

This chain links TRBV5-1 with TRBJ2-1, with D tentatively TRBD1 (5 bases). Germline CDR1 reads SGHRS; CDR2 reads YFSETQ. The germline V and J ends were trimmed by 5 bases and 7 bases, with 13 bases remaining between them. CDR3 length equals 13 residues. The CDR3 protein is CASRVQGRNEQFF. The CDR3 DNA reads as TGCGCCAGCAGGGTGCAGGGTAGAAATGAGCAGTTCTTC.

V gene TRBV28 combines with J gene TRBJ2-3, with a possible D match to TRBD1 (6 bases). The CDR3 covers 12 residues. Germline V CDR1 and CDR2: MDHEN, SYDVKM. Trimming took off 5 bases at V and 5 bases at J, with 8 bases between the two ends. Here the CDR3 reads CASSGTLDTQYF. CDR3 sequence (DNA): TGTGCCAGCAGTGGGACACTAGATACGCAGTATTTT.

The chain carries TRBV7-9 and TRBJ2-1; no reliable D call. The CDR3 is 13 residues long. CDR1 is SEHNR and CDR2 is FQNEAQ in the germline V gene (reference sequence). Trimming removed 6 bases from V and 6 bases from J, with 12 bases in between. The CDR3 region is CASSQPPGNEQFF. CDR3 DNA: TGTGCCAGCAGTCAGCCCCCGGGCAATGAGCAGTTCTTC. Variable domain in full (rest from reference TRBV7-9 and TRBJ2-1): DTGVSQNPRHKITKRGQNVTFRCDPISEHNRLYWYRQTLGQGPEFLTYFQNEAQLEKSRLLSDRFSAERPKGSFSTLEIQRTEQGDSAMYLCASSQPPGNEQFFGPGTRLTVL.

This clone appeared once. The rearrangement links TRBV5-1 to TRBJ1-6; 10 bases are shared with TRBD1. Losses at the gene ends were 3 bases for V and 10 bases for J; bases not matched to a gene: 4. Germline V gene sequence: CDR1 SGHRS, CDR2 YFSETQ. The CDR3 is 14 amino acids. The CDR3 region is CASSSGQGESPLHF. In nucleotides, the CDR3 is TGCGCCAGCAGCTCCGGACAGGGGGAATCACCCCTCCACTTT.

The gene calls are TRBV18 and TRBJ1-6; 11 nucleotides match TRBD1. Germline lookup yields CDR1 KGHSH and CDR2 LQKENI. V trimming: 4 bases; J trimming: 7 bases; junction bases outside the gene matches: 6. The length of the CDR3 is 16 residues. The CDR3 region has the DNA TGTGCCAGCTCACGGGGACAGGGGGATGGGAATTCACCCCTCCACTTT. The encoded protein is CASSRGQGDGNSPLHF.

The V and J genes are TRBV11-3 and TRBJ1-4, with D unresolved. Germline V gene sequence: CDR1 SGHNT, CDR2 YENEEA. The CDR3 is 13 amino acids. Trimming stripped 4 bases from V and 8 bases from J, with 11 bases between. The CDR3 loop is CASSYSGEEKLFF. As DNA, the CDR3 is TGTGCCAGCAGCTACTCGGGCGAAGAAAAACTGTTTTTT. The whole variable domain, remainder taken from reference TRBV11-3 and TRBJ1-4, is EAGVVQSPRYKIIEKKQPVAFWCNPISGHNTLYWYLQNLGQGPELLIRYENEEAVDDSQLPKDRFSAERLKGVDSTLKIQPAELGDSAVYLCASSYSGEEKLFFGSGTQLSVL.

This chain links TRBV9 with TRBJ1-5; D is possibly TRBD1 (6 bases). Trimming left V 2 bases short and J 4 bases short, with 16 bases between. Germline values: CDR1 SGDLS, CDR2 YYNGEE. This CDR3 has 16 amino acids. This CDR3 is CASSVLGGVWNQPQHF. The CDR3 DNA reads TGTGCCAGCAGCGTTCTAGGGGGAGTATGGAATCAGCCCCAGCATTTT.

The chain joins TRBV6-2 or TRBV6-3 to TRBJ1-2; D gene unclear. Germline V CDR1 and CDR2: MNHEY, SVGEGT. This CDR3 is 13 amino acids long. Trimming removed 7 bases at V and 7 bases at J, with 16 bases between. CDR3 loop: CASTPSATGGYTF. The CDR3 DNA reads TGTGCCAGCACCCCATCGGCGACGGGTGGCTACACCTTC.

The chain is built from TRBV11-3 and TRBJ2-5; tentative D call: TRBD2 (6 bases). In germline, CDR1 is SGHNT, CDR2 YENEEA. This CDR3 has 15 residues. V dropped 3 bases and J dropped 5 bases, with 16 bases sitting between them. CDR3 nucleotide sequence: TGTGCCAGCAGCTTGCCGGGTCCCCGGGGGGAGACCCAGTACTTC. This codes for CASSLPGPRGETQYF.

CDR3 sequence: CASSSQGALRNAEAFF. The CDR3 DNA is TGTGCCAGCAGCTCACAGGGGGCGCTTAGGAATGCTGAAGCTTTCTTT. The genes are TRBV5-8 and TRBJ1-1, with 9 nucleotides matching TRBD1. J gave up 6 bases and V 3 bases, and 12 bases lay outside the gene matches. This CDR3 comprises 16 residues. Per the germline V gene, CDR1 is SGHTS and CDR2 is YDEGEE. Based on the CDR3 plus reference TRBV5-8 and TRBJ1-1, the full variable domain is EAGVTQSPTHLIKTRGQQATLRCSPISGHTSVYWYQQALGLGLQFLLWYDEGEERNRGNFPPRFSGRQFPNYSSELNVNALELEDSALYLCASSSQGALRNAEAFFGQGTRLTVV.